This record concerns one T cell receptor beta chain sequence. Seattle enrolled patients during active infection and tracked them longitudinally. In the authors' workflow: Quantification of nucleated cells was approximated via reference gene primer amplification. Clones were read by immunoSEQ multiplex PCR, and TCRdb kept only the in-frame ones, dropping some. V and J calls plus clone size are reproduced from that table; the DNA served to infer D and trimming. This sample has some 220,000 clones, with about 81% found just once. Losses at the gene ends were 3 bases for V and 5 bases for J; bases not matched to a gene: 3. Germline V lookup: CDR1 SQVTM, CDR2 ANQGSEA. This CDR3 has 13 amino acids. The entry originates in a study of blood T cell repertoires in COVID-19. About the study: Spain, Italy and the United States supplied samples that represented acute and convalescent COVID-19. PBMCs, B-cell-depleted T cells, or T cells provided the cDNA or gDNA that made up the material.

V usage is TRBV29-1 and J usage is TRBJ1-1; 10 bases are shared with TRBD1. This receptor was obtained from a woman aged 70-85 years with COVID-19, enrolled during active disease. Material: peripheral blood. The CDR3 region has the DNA TGCAGCGTTGAGACAGGGGGCCGTACTGAAGCTTTCTTT. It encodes CSVETGGRTEAFF.